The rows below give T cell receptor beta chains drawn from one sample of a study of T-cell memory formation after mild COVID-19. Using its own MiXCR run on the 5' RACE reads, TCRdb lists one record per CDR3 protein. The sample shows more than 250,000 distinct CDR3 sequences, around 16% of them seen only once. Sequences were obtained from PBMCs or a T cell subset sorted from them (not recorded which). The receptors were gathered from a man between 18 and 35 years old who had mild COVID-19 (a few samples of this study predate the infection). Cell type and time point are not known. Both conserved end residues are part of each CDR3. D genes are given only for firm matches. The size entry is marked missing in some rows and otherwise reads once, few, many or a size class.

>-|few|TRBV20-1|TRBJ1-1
TGCAGTGCTAGCCCACCCAGAGGGTTGAACACTGAAGCTTTCTTT
CSASPPRGLNTEAFF
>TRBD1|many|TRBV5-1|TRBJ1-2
TGCGCCAGCAGACGACCGGGACAGAACTATGGCTACACCTTC
CASRRPGQNYGYTF
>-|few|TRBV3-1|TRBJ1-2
TGTGCCAGCAGCCAAGGCCCGGGGGCCGCAAATGGCTACACCTTC
CASSQGPGAANGYTF
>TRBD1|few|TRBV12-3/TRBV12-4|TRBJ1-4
TGTGCCAGCAGTCCGCCGCCGGGACAGGGGGCAAAGGCAGCAGAAAAACTGTTTTTT
CASSPPPGQGAKAAEKLFF
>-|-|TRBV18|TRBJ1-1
TGTGCCAGCTCACCCCCTACGGGGGGGAGCACTGAAGCTTTCTTT
CASSPPTGGSTEAFF
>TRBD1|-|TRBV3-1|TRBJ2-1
TGTGCCACAACGAGGACAGGAGGCTATGAGCAGTTCTTC
CATTRTGGYEQFF
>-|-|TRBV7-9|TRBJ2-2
TGTGCCAGCAGCTCCCTTCCGGGGACCGGGGAGCTGTTTTTT
CASSSLPGTGELFF
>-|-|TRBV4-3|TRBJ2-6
TGCGCCAGCAGCCAAGAGGGGGCCCTTGGGGCCAACGTCCTGACTTTC
CASSQEGALGANVLTF
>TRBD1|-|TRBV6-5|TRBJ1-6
TGTGCCAGCAGTTACTATTTACCGGGACAGGGATACTATAATTCACCCCTCCACTTT
CASSYYLPGQGYYNSPLHF
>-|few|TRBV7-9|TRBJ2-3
TGTGCCAGCAGCTTCGGGTCCACCAGCACAGATACGCAGTATTTT
CASSFGSTSTDTQYF
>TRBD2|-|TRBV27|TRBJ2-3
TGTGCCAGCAGTTTCCAAGCGGGGGGGTATTATACGCAGTATTTT
CASSFQAGGYYTQYF
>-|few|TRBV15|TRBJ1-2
TGTGCCACCAGCAGAGATACGGGACGGAACTATGGCTACACCTTC
CATSRDTGRNYGYTF
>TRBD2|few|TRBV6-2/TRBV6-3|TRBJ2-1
TGTGCCAGCAGCGACCCCACACTAGCGGGGGGGCGGGATGAGCAGTTCTTC
CASSDPTLAGGRDEQFF
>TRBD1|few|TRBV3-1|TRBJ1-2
TGTGCCAGCAGCCATAGGACAGGGGACGTCCATGCCTTC
CASSHRTGDVHAF
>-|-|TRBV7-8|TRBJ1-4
TGTGCCAGCAGCTTAGGTTGGGGGACTTACGGTGAAAAACTGTTTTTT
CASSLGWGTYGEKLFF
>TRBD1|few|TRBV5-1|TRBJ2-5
TGCGCCAGCAGCTTGGATGGACAGGGGCCGAGTGAGACCCAGTACTTC
CASSLDGQGPSETQYF
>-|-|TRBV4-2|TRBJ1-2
TGTGCCAGCAGCCAAGTTGAGATAGCTGGCTACACCTTC
CASSQVEIAGYTF
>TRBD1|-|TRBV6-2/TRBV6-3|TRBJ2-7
TGTGCCAGCAGTTATCGGACAGGGCCCTACGAGCAGTACTTC
CASSYRTGPYEQYF
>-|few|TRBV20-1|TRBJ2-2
TGCAGTGCTAGTTCCGGGACCGGGGAGCTGTTTTTT
CSASSGTGELFF
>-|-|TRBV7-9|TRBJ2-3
TGTGCCAGCAATCGTCGGATCGGGACAGATACGCAGTATTTT
CASNRRIGTDTQYF
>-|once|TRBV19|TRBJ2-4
TGTGCCAGTTCCTGGGGGAACATTCAGTACTTC
CASSWGNIQYF
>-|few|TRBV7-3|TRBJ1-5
TGTGCCAGCAGCTTATGGGCAAATAGCAATCAGCCCCAGCATTTT
CASSLWANSNQPQHF
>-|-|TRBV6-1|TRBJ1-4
TGTGCCAGCAGTGAAGTCGGAAAACTGTTTTTT
CASSEVGKLFF
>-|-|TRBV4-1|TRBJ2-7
TGCGCCAGCAGCTTCCGGGACACATCCTACGAGAAGTACTTC
CASSFRDTSYEKYF
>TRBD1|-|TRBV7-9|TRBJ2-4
TGTGCCAGCAGCCATGACAGGGTTGTAGCCAAAAACATTCAGTACTTC
CASSHDRVVAKNIQYF
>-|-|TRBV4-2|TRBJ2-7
TGTGCCAGCAGCCACCTGGTGGGGGAAGTCTCCTACGAGCAGTACTTC
CASSHLVGEVSYEQYF
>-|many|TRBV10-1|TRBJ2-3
TGCGCCAGCAGCCCCATCCGGGGGGCCTCAGATACGCAGTATTTT
CASSPIRGASDTQYF
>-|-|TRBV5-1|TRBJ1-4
TGCGCCAGCAGCCCCTCGTGGGGAACTAATGAAAAACTGATTTTT
CASSPSWGTNEKLIF
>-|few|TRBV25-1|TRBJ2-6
TGTGCCAGCAGTGACCTCGGAGGTGCTGGGGCCAACGTCCTGACTTTC
CASSDLGGAGANVLTF
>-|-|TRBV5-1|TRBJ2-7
TGCGCCAGCAGCTTCGTAGGTGCTCGGGCCTACGAGCAGTACTTC
CASSFVGARAYEQYF
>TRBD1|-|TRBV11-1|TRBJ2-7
TGTGCCAGCAGCATAGACAGGGTACCCTACGAGCAGTACTTC
CASSIDRVPYEQYF
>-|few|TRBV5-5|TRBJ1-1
TGTGCCAGCAGCTTCCTGGGGGTAAACACTGAAGCTTTCTTT
CASSFLGVNTEAFF
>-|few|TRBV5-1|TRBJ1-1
TGCGCCAGCAGCTTGGAGCAGGGGCAGGGTGAAGCTTTCTTT
CASSLEQGQGEAFF
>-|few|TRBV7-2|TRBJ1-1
TGTGCCAGCAGCCTCGGGGGGGGCGCTGAAGCTTTCTTT
CASSLGGGAEAFF
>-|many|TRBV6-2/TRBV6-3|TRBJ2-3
TGTGCCAGCAGTTACTCCGTAGATACGCAGTATTTT
CASSYSVDTQYF
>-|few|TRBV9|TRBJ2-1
TGTGCCAGCAGCGCCTTTGGCTCCTACAATGAGCAGTTCTTC
CASSAFGSYNEQFF